This entry lists 26 T cell receptor beta chains sequenced from one sample in a study of monozygotic twins with inflammatory bowel disease (dated by TCRdb to 2018 to 2020). The library came from 5' RACE. Sequenced using an Illumina HiSeq 2500. TCRdb reprocessed the reads; each CDR3 protein sequence makes one entry, and DNA is unavailable. The sample's records list about 380,000 distinct CDR3 sequences. Clones ranked in the top ten supply approximately 2.4% of the sample. Sequencing was done on a sample of blood. Receptors originate from a human donor with ulcerative colitis or Crohn's disease, or a healthy co-twin of an affected twin (not recorded which).

This chain links TRBV30 with TRBJ2-7; TCRdb's D call, TRBD2, is unchecked because there is no DNA. Germline V gene sequence: CDR1 GTSNPN, CDR2 SVGIG (reference sequence). CDR3 length: 15 residues. CDR3: CAWSVWTSGVREQYF.

V is TRBV5-4 and J is TRBJ2-7; TCRdb designates TRBD1, a call that cannot be tested without DNA. The CDR3 runs 14 residues. CDR1 is SGHNT and CDR2 is YYREEE in the germline V gene (reference sequence). CDR3 region: CASSLEGTGVEQYF.

The chain has TRBV4-1 and TRBJ2-1. Germline V gene sequence: CDR1 MGHRA, CDR2 YSYEKL. The CDR3 is 15 residues long. The CDR3 loop is CASSPVATPTYEQFF.

The chain links TRBV20-1 to TRBJ2-7; TCRdb calls TRBD1, which cannot be checked without DNA. The CDR3 length is 13 residues. Germline CDR1 is DFQATT and CDR2 is SNEGSKA (reference sequence). The CDR3 reads CSALRGRADEQYF.

This chain connects TRBV7-3 to TRBJ1-4. CDR3 size: 14 residues. CDR1 and CDR2 (germline): SGHTA, FQGTGA. The CDR3 sequence: CASRPPDLGEKLFF.

The rearrangement links TRBV19 to TRBJ2-1; without DNA, the TCRdb call of TRBD2 cannot be checked. Germline CDR1 reads LNHDA; CDR2 reads SQIVND (reference sequence). CDR3 length equals 15 residues. The CDR3 spells CASSGEGDSYNEQFF.

The rearrangement joins TRBV5-1 to TRBJ2-5; the D call from TCRdb, TRBD1, cannot be confirmed without DNA. Germline V gives CDR1 SGHRS, CDR2 YFSETQ. The CDR3 contains 20 residues. CDR3 in amino acids: CASSLERALDRGGPQETQYF.

The chain joins TRBV19 to TRBJ2-7; the TRBD2 assignment by TCRdb is unverifiable without DNA. The CDR3 has 16 residues. Germline loops: CDR1 LNHDA, CDR2 SQIVND (reference sequence). CDR3 sequence reads: CASSIEFGSSSYEQYF.

The chain recombines TRBV7-2 with TRBJ1-4. Looked up from germline, CDR1 is SGHTA and CDR2 is FQGNSA. The CDR3 extends over 12 amino acids. The CDR3 loop reads CASSSAVGELFF.

The chain links TRBV18 to TRBJ2-5; TCRdb selects TRBD2, and the lack of DNA leaves this call unchecked. This CDR3 has 16 residues. CDR1 and CDR2 (germline): KGHSH, LQKENI. CDR3 loop: CASSPPGLAGEETQYF.

The chain links TRBV20-1 to TRBJ1-2. Germline V gene data show CDR1 as DFQATT and CDR2 as SNEGSKA (reference sequence). The CDR3 spans 13 residues. This chain's CDR3 is CSASVMSSYGYTF.

This rearrangement joins TRBV11-2 to TRBJ1-1; with no DNA, the TCRdb D assignment of TRBD1 cannot be verified. The V gene's germline CDR1 is SGHAT and CDR2 FQNNGV. The CDR3 has 17 amino acids. The CDR3 protein is CASSLDMEGGLNTEAFF.

The rearrangement joins TRBV12-3 or TRBV12-4 to TRBJ2-7; checking the TCRdb D call of TRBD1 is not possible without DNA. The CDR3 has 17 amino acids. The CDR3 here is CASSSLLGTGKSYEQYF.

V gene TRBV18 combines with J gene TRBJ1-4. This CDR3 has 15 residues. Germline values: CDR1 KGHSH, CDR2 LQKENI. The CDR3: CASSLRPETNEKLFF. Looking up the rest from reference TRBV18 and TRBJ1-4 gives the full variable domain: NAGVMQNPRHLVRRRGQEARLRCSPMKGHSHVYWYRQLPEEGLKFMVYLQKENIIDESGMPKERFSAEFPKEGPSILRIQQVVRGDSAAYFCASSLRPETNEKLFFGSGTQLSVL.

The V gene is TRBV7-3, the J gene TRBJ1-1; the D call of TRBD1 rests on TCRdb alone, since no DNA is present to check it. The CDR3 covers 14 residues. Germline CDR1 and CDR2: SGHTA and FQGTGA. CDR3 sequence: CASSLGQGHTEAFF.

CDR3 sequence reads: CASSSQKYEQYF. This rearrangement joins TRBV25-1 to TRBJ2-7. This CDR3 has 12 residues. Germline V lookup: CDR1 MGHDK, CDR2 SYGVNS.

V is TRBV12-3 or TRBV12-4 and J is TRBJ2-1; as DNA is missing, the TRBD2 call by TCRdb cannot be tested. The CDR3 runs to 15 residues. This chain's CDR3 is CASSPIAGAYNEQFF.

The V and J genes are TRBV27 and TRBJ1-1; lacking DNA, the TRBD1 call made by TCRdb goes unchecked. Germline V gene lookup returns CDR1 MNHEY and CDR2 SMNVEV (reference sequence). The CDR3 has 13 residues. The CDR3 region is CASSLGQGLKAFF.

The rearrangement joins TRBV24-1 to TRBJ1-5; as DNA is missing, the TRBD1 call by TCRdb cannot be tested. The CDR3 runs 15 residues. From germline, CDR1 is KGHDR and CDR2 SFDVKD. CDR3: CATSDFGRGRQPQHF.

This sequence joins TRBV6-5 and TRBJ2-5; TCRdb lists TRBD1, though no DNA is available to test this call. The CDR3 is made up of 13 amino acids. Per germline, CDR1 MNHEY and CDR2 SVGAGI. The CDR3 loop is CASRRDSRLTQYF.

The J gene is TRBJ2-7, the V gene TRBV27. This CDR3 region has 14 residues. Germline assignment: CDR1 MNHEY and CDR2 SMNVEV (reference sequence). Here the CDR3 reads CASSFYLGSYEQYF.

The chain is built from TRBV7-2 and TRBJ2-7; the D call from TCRdb, TRBD1, cannot be confirmed without DNA. The germline V gene has CDR1 SGHTA and CDR2 FQGNSA. This CDR3 comprises 16 residues. CDR3 sequence reads: CASSLDFGGASYEQYF.

The chain has TRBV6-4 and TRBJ2-1; the D gene TCRdb calls, TRBD1, cannot be checked with no DNA. Germline V gene data show CDR1 as MRHNA and CDR2 as SNTAGT. The CDR3 covers 15 residues. The CDR3 protein is CASSVRDRAYNEQFF.

The chain combines TRBV7-2 with TRBJ2-7. Looked up from germline, CDR1 is SGHTA and CDR2 is FQGNSA. CDR3 length: 16 residues. This chain's CDR3 is CASSLVRSEGSYEQYF.

The V call is TRBV5-5, the J call TRBJ2-7; TCRdb outputs TRBD1, but without DNA this stays unchecked. This CDR3 has 14 residues. Germline CDR1 is SGHKS and CDR2 is YYEKEE (reference sequence). The CDR3 here is CASSLSQGPYEQYF.

CDR3 residues: CASSSTGGNSPLHF. The chain employs TRBV5-1 and TRBJ1-6; TCRdb reports TRBD1, a call that lacks DNA to check it against. Germline V CDR1 and CDR2: SGHRS, YFSETQ. This CDR3 has 14 residues. The full variable domain, completed using reference TRBV5-1 and TRBJ1-6, is KAGVTQTPRYLIKTRGQQVTLSCSPISGHRSVSWYQQTPGQGLQFLFEYFSETQRNKGNFPGRFSGRQFSNSRSEMNVSTLELGDSALYLCASSSTGGNSPLHFGNGTRLTVT.